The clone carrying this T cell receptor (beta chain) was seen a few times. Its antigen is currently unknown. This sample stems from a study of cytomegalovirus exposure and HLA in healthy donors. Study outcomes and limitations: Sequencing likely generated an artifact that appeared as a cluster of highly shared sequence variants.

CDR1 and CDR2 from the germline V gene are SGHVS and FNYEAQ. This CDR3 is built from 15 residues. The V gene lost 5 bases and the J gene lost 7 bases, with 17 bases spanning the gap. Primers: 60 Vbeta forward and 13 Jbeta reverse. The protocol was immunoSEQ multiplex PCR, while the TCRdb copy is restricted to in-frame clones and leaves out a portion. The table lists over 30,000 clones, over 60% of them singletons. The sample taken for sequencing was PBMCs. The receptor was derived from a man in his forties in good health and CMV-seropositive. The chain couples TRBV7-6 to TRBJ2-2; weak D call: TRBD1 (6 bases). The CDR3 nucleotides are TGTGCCAGCAGCCAACAGGGATCGCGTGGCGGGGAGCTGTTTTTT. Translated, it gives CASSQQGSRGGELFF.